This T cell receptor beta chain was identified during a study of blood T cell repertoires in COVID-19. Across roughly 25 US areas, participants ranged in age from about 18 to 90 years. This clone appeared a single time. Repertoires were generated with immunoSEQ multiplex PCR, while TCRdb's copy carries only in-frame clones and drops some. The sample lists 250,000 to 300,000 clones, 80% to 90% occurring once. V lost 11 bases to trimming and J lost 0 bases, with 14 bases between them. Germline values: CDR1 LNHDA, CDR2 SQIVND (reference sequence). This CDR3 region has 14 residues. The specimen sequenced was PBMCs or T cells enriched from blood (not recorded which). The receptor's source is a woman between 45 and 60 years old who had recovered from COVID-19. The V call is TRBV19, the J call TRBJ2-1; D is unclear. CDR3 protein: CAVPGLSSYNEQFF. In DNA, the CDR3 is TGTGCCGTACCAGGCTTGAGCTCCTACAATGAGCAGTTCTTC.